Listed below are T cell receptor beta chains from one sample, sequenced in a study of blood T cell repertoires in COVID-19. Some clones are missing from TCRdb's copy, which holds only in-frame ones; the method was immunoSEQ multiplex PCR. The sample consists of 150,000 to 200,000 clones, 70% to 85% of them appearing once. Sequences were obtained from peripheral blood. These receptors originate from a woman older than 75 with acute or convalescent COVID-19. The CDR3 runs from the conserved cysteine through the conserved F or W. A D gene is named only where the DNA matches it firmly. Where a row states a size, it is once, few, many or the class of an expanded clone; other rows omit it.

d_call	v_call	clone_size	j_call	cdr3_aa	cdr3_nt
TRBD1	TRBV19	.	TRBJ2-2	CASSAITGGGTGELFF	TGTGCCAGTAGTGCCATCACAGGGGGAGGCACCGGGGAGCTGTTTTTT
TRBD2	TRBV5-5	.	TRBJ2-1	CASSFWEGLNEQFF	TGTGCCAGCAGCTTCTGGGAGGGGCTTAATGAGCAGTTCTTC
TRBD2	TRBV27	.	TRBJ2-6	CASTSLGLALTGANVLTF	TGTGCCAGCACGTCCTTAGGACTAGCGTTAACGGGGGCCAACGTCCTGACTTTC
TRBD2	TRBV5-6	.	TRBJ2-3	CASSQFRTSGGSDTQYF	TGTGCCAGCAGCCAGTTCCGGACTAGCGGTGGGTCAGATACGCAGTATTTT
TRBD2	TRBV7-9	.	TRBJ2-1	CASRGTGTSGSSYNEQFF	TGTGCCAGCAGAGGGACCGGGACTAGCGGGAGCTCCTACAATGAGCAGTTCTTC
.	TRBV27	.	TRBJ2-7	CASSWRKGPYEQYF	TGTGCCAGCAGTTGGAGGAAGGGCCCCTACGAGCAGTACTTC
TRBD2	TRBV5-1	.	TRBJ2-2	CASSLNLAGGGELFF	TGCGCCAGCAGCTTGAATCTAGCGGGAGGCGGGGAGCTGTTTTTT
TRBD2	TRBV11-2	.	TRBJ2-2	CASSLGTSGRRGELFF	TGTGCCAGCAGCTTAGGGACTAGCGGGAGGAGGGGGGAGCTGTTTTTT
TRBD1	TRBV7-2	.	TRBJ2-7	CASSAGTGHYEQYF	TGTGCCAGCAGCGCCGGGACAGGGCACTACGAGCAGTACTTC
TRBD1	TRBV27	.	TRBJ2-7	CASSLREPGQGAYEQYF	TGTGCCAGCAGTTTAAGGGAGCCGGGACAGGGGGCCTACGAGCAGTACTTC
.	TRBV28	once	TRBJ1-2	CASSLFHTGQTDGYTF	TGTGCCAGCAGTTTATTTCACACCGGACAGACTGATGGCTACACCTTC
.	TRBV19	.	TRBJ2-4	CASSSPPAGNIQYF	TGTGCCAGTAGTAGCCCGCCGGCGGGAAACATTCAGTACTTC
TRBD2	TRBV7-2	.	TRBJ2-7	CASSSIAGVAYEQYF	TGTGCCAGCAGCTCGATAGCGGGAGTAGCCTACGAGCAGTACTTC
TRBD2	TRBV10-3	few	TRBJ2-2	CAISPYSPSGSTGELFF	TGTGCCATCAGTCCTTATTCCCCCAGCGGGAGTACCGGGGAGCTGTTTTTT
.	TRBV10-1	.	TRBJ1-3	CASTADISGNTIYF	TGCGCCAGCACCGCCGACATCTCTGGAAACACCATATATTTT
.	TRBV18	.	TRBJ1-1	CASSALQSGMNTEAFF	TGTGCCAGCTCAGCGCTACAATCAGGGATGAACACTGAAGCTTTCTTT
TRBD1	TRBV4-1	.	TRBJ1-5	CASSQGTGENQPQHF	TGCGCCAGCAGCCAAGGAACAGGGGAAAATCAGCCCCAGCATTTT
.	TRBV18	.	TRBJ1-3	CASSFPSTSPGNTIYF	TGTGCCAGCTCCTTTCCCTCGACATCCCCTGGAAACACCATATATTTT